What follows are 9 T cell receptor beta chains derived from one specimen sequenced in a study of blood T cells in healthy people across ages. A sample-barcoded 5' primer and a J-beta primer mix were used in a second PCR of about 7 to 12 cycles. TCRdb re-derived calls from the 5' RACE reads in MiXCR, one entry per CDR3 protein. The repertoire holds about 680,000 distinct CDR3 sequences, with 49% as singletons. Sequenced material: blood. The receptor set was obtained from a woman aged 55-69 years in good health.

This clonotype was seen only a few times. The chain has TRBV7-8 and TRBJ2-1; TRBD2 matches 8 bases. The J call could be wrong; TRBJ2-7 is a better fit for the DNA end. Per germline, CDR1 SGHVS and CDR2 FQNEAQ. The CDR3 is 16 amino acids. The CDR3 here is CASRPHPGGSYNEQYF. CDR3 coding DNA: TGTGCCAGCAGACCCCACCCGGGAGGGTCCTACAATGAGCAGTACTTC.

The chain joins TRBV5-1 to TRBJ1-1, with a tentative D call TRBD1 (5 bases). There are 13 residues in the CDR3. V was pared by 7 bases and J by 1 base, with 11 bases between. CDR1 and CDR2 (germline): SGHRS, YFSETQ. The CDR3 reads CASARGTNTEAFF. CDR3 in DNA: TGCGCCAGCGCCCGGGGGACGAACACTGAAGCTTTCTTT.

This clonotype came up a few times. The chain links TRBV3-1 to TRBJ2-4, with unresolved D. CDR3 size: 11 residues. Trimming took 0 bases from V and 7 from J, leaving 1 base between them. Germline V gene lookup returns CDR1 LGHDT and CDR2 YNNKEL (reference sequence). CDR3 loop: CASSQENIQYF. Written as DNA, the CDR3 is TGTGCCAGCAGCCAAGAGAACATTCAGTACTTC.

The gene calls are TRBV7-3 and TRBJ2-7; D unresolved. The better agreement between TRBJ2-5 and the DNA end casts doubt on the J call. Germline V gene sequence: CDR1 SGHTA, CDR2 FQGTGA. The CDR3 contains 13 residues. CDR3 nucleotides: TGTGCCAGCAGCTTAGCCCAAAGGGAGACCCAGTACTTC. This codes for CASSLAQRETQYF.

The chain joins TRBV27 to TRBJ2-7; D perhaps matches TRBD2 (6 bases). Trimming removed 7 bases at V and 0 bases at J, with 16 bases between. The germline gives CDR1 MNHEY, CDR2 SMNVEV (reference sequence). There are 15 residues in the CDR3. In DNA, the CDR3 is TGTGCCAGCACCCAGGCGGGGCGGAGCTCCTACGAGCAGTACTTC. This encodes CASTQAGRSSYEQYF.

V usage is TRBV30 and J usage is TRBJ2-6; D is undetermined. CDR3 length: 13 amino acids. Germline CDR1 reads GTSNPN; CDR2 reads SVGIG (reference sequence). The V gene lost 0 bases and the J gene lost 2 bases, with 2 bases spanning the gap. For the CDR3, the DNA is TGTGCCTGGAGTGTACCTGGGGCCAACGTCCTGACTTTC. Translation gives CAWSVPGANVLTF.

This clonotype was detected many times. The rearrangement uses TRBV4-2 and TRBJ2-7, with 8 bases that match TRBD1. Trimming at V came to 4 bases and at J to 6 bases, leaving 8 bases not matched to a gene. This CDR3 has 14 residues. Germline assignment: CDR1 LGHNA and CDR2 YNFKEQ. The CDR3 region is CASSREMDRAEQYF. The CDR3 nucleotides read TGTGCCAGCAGCCGAGAAATGGACAGGGCCGAGCAGTACTTC.

This clonotype has a count of ten or more. The gene calls are TRBV29-1 and TRBJ1-2; D possibly corresponds to TRBD1 (5 bases). Germline CDR1 reads SQVTM; CDR2 reads ANQGSEA. This CDR3 has 13 amino acids. Trimming stripped 5 bases from V and 2 bases from J, with 12 bases between. The CDR3 region has the DNA TGCAGCGTTAGAACAGGAACAAACTATGGCTACACCTTC. Translated, it gives CSVRTGTNYGYTF.

This clonotype has a handful of counts. The chain recombines TRBV5-1 with TRBJ1-1, with D possibly being TRBD1 (5 bases). CDR1 is SGHRS, CDR2 YFSETQ, per germline. V shed 0 bases and J shed 11 bases, with 20 bases lying between them. This CDR3 is 15 amino acids long. DNA for the CDR3: TGCGCCAGCAGCTTGGACGGGGCAGAAAATGAGATGGCTTTCTTT. It encodes CASSLDGAENEMAFF.